The 15 T cell receptor beta chains below come from one sample, sequenced in a study of human T cells and chemical hapten exposure. Sample time point: healthy volunteer bleed at 2 weeks. The authors' total RNA extraction used unfractionated whole blood. TCRdb analysed the RACE reads with MiXCR anew, one entry per CDR3 protein. The sample consists of under 95,000 distinct CDR3 sequences, roughly 8% of them appearing once. Sequencing used whole blood. These receptors were collected from a female donor in good health. Some clones in this sample may be carry-over from other donors' samples.

The rearrangement links TRBV5-6 to TRBJ2-5; 13 bases are shared with TRBD2. Germline assignment: CDR1 SGHDT and CDR2 YYEEEE. J lost 5 bases, V lost 4 bases, and 8 bases had no gene match. This CDR3 spans 16 amino acids. The CDR3 DNA sequence: TGTGCCAGCAGCGGACGGACTAGCGGGAGAACGGAGACCCAGTACTTC. Encoded protein: CASSGRTSGRTETQYF.

Many counts were recorded for this clonotype. The V call is TRBV29-1, the J call TRBJ1-1, with a possible D match to TRBD1 (5 bases). Trimming left V 6 bases short and J 11 bases short, with 19 bases between. Germline assignment: CDR1 SQVTM and CDR2 ANQGSEA. The CDR3 runs to 12 residues. The CDR3 spells CSVDLGGLRAFF. In nucleotides, the CDR3 is TGCAGCGTGGACCTGGGGGGACTGCGGGCTTTCTTT.

This clonotype was counted only a few times. In nucleotides, the CDR3 is TGTGCCAGCAGCGTAGCAGGTCCCGCATACGGTGAGCAGTTCTTC. It specifies CASSVAGPAYGEQFF. This rearrangement joins TRBV9 to TRBJ2-1; D is undetermined. The germline V gene encodes CDR1 SGDLS and CDR2 YYNGEE. This CDR3 region has 15 residues. The germline V and J ends were trimmed by 0 bases and 9 bases, with 16 bases remaining between them. The entire variable domain, with the rest obtained from reference TRBV9 and TRBJ2-1, is as follows: DSGVTQTPKHLITATGQRVTLRCSPRSGDLSVYWYQQSLDQGLQFLIQYYNGEERAKGNILERFSAQQFPDLHSELNLSSLELGDSALYFCASSVAGPAYGEQFFGPGTRLTVL.

The chain combines TRBV27 with TRBJ2-2; a possible D gene is TRBD1 (5 bases). Germline V lookup: CDR1 MNHEY, CDR2 SMNVEV (reference sequence). CDR3 length equals 17 residues. The V gene lost 3 bases and the J gene lost 7 bases, with 21 bases spanning the gap. The CDR3 DNA follows: TGTGCCAGCAGTTTTAGGCCCGGCAGGGAATCGTTCGGGGAGCTGTTTTTT. This gives the protein CASSFRPGRESFGELFF.

This clonotype was found many times. This chain connects TRBV12-3 or TRBV12-4 to TRBJ1-4, with TRBD1 matching over 8 bases. The CDR3 is 15 amino acids. V lost 3 bases, J lost 8 bases, and 8 bases stayed unmatched. CDR3 in amino acids: CASSLVGQGGEKLFF. As DNA, the CDR3 is TGTGCCAGCAGTTTGGTAGGACAGGGAGGCGAAAAACTGTTTTTT.

The chain couples TRBV27 to TRBJ2-5; unclear D gene. This CDR3 is built from 12 residues. Trimming left V 8 bases short and J 5 bases short, with 12 bases between. CDR1 is MNHEY and CDR2 is SMNVEV in the germline V gene (reference sequence). In DNA, the CDR3 is TGTGCCAGCTCCCTGCTAGGGGAGACCCAGTACTTC. It codes for CASSLLGETQYF.

The chain links TRBV27 to TRBJ1-5; a weak D match, TRBD1 (5 bases). Between the trimmed V and J ends, which lost 4 bases and 3 bases, there was a span of 16 bases. Germline V gene sequence: CDR1 MNHEY, CDR2 SMNVEV (reference sequence). This CDR3 has 16 residues. The CDR3 reads CASSSRIKGPNQPQHF. CDR3 in DNA: TGTGCCAGCAGTTCGCGAATTAAGGGGCCCAATCAGCCCCAGCATTTT.

This clonotype is termed medium-sized. The V and J genes are TRBV6-2 or TRBV6-3 and TRBJ2-5, with D unresolved. The CDR3 length is 14 residues. V was shortened by 2 bases and J by 5 bases, with 12 bases between the two germline ends. CDR1 is MNHEY, CDR2 SVGEGT, per germline. Here the CDR3 DNA reads TGTGCCAGCAGTTACGACCCTAGTTACGAGACCCAGTACTTC. This codes for CASSYDPSYETQYF.

This clonotype was observed a handful of times. The chain employs TRBV29-1 and TRBJ2-1; 8 bases map to TRBD2. Germline loops: CDR1 SQVTM, CDR2 ANQGSEA. This CDR3 is 14 amino acids long. After removal of 3 bases from V and 7 bases from J, the junction contained 8 bases not matched to a gene. The CDR3 coding sequence is TGCAGCGTTGACCGTAGCGGGATAGGAAATGAGCAGTTCTTC. Translating gives CSVDRSGIGNEQFF.

This clonotype was counted only a few times. A read error may produce the germline difference seen at one junction end. The chain couples TRBV28 to TRBJ2-7; D assignment may be TRBD1 or TRBD2 (5 bases each). This CDR3 contains 15 residues. In germline, CDR1 is MDHEN, CDR2 SYDVKM. The CDR3: CVSLSQGSGSYEQYF. The CDR3 nucleotides are TGTGTCAGCCTCTCCCAGGGAAGCGGCTCCTACGAGCAGTACTTC.

This clonotype was picked up a small number of times. This chain uses TRBV11-2 with TRBJ2-5, with 7 nucleotides matching TRBD1. The CDR3 is 15 amino acids. CDR1 is SGHAT and CDR2 is FQNNGV in the germline V gene. Trimming cost V 7 bases and J 0 bases; bases outside gene matches: 8. CDR3 in amino acids: CASTQLGQNQETQYF. As DNA, the CDR3 is TGTGCCAGCACCCAACTGGGACAGAACCAAGAGACCCAGTACTTC.

This chain joins TRBV6-6 and TRBJ2-7; 8 bases fit TRBD2. This CDR3 has 15 residues. Germline trimming cut 4 bases from V and 2 bases from J; bases unmatched to any gene: 7. Germline V CDR1 and CDR2: MNHNY, SVGAGI (reference sequence). The CDR3 DNA follows: TGTGCCAGCAGTTCGAGCGGGAGTTGGACCTACGAGCAGTACTTC. Residues: CASSSSGSWTYEQYF.

CDR3 coding DNA: TGCAGTGCTAGAGATAGGACTAGCGGGACATCCACAGATACGCAGTATTTT. Translating it yields CSARDRTSGTSTDTQYF. The V gene is TRBV20-1, the J gene TRBJ2-3, with 12 bases matching TRBD2. The J segment lost 2 bases and the V segment lost 0 bases, leaving 6 bases of the junction unmatched. The length of the CDR3 is 17 residues. Germline loops: CDR1 DFQATT, CDR2 SNEGSKA (reference sequence).

V usage is TRBV12-3 or TRBV12-4 and J usage is TRBJ1-3; weak D call: TRBD1 (6 bases). The CDR3 length is 14 residues. The V gene lost 5 bases and the J gene lost 2 bases, with 10 bases spanning the gap. CDR3 loop: CASSKQGPGNTIYF. The CDR3 coding sequence is TGTGCCAGCAGTAAACAGGGACCTGGAAACACCATATATTTT.

The chain links TRBV2 to TRBJ1-1; perhaps TRBD1 as D (5 bases). The germline V gene has CDR1 SNHLY and CDR2 FYNNEI. The CDR3 length is 14 residues. V was trimmed by 3 bases and J by 5 bases, leaving 13 bases between them. The CDR3 here is CASSDWQGGTEAFF. DNA for the CDR3: TGTGCCAGCAGTGATTGGCAGGGTGGTACTGAAGCTTTCTTT. The entire variable domain, with the rest obtained from reference TRBV2 and TRBJ1-1, is as follows: EPEVTQTPSHQVTQMGQEVILRCVPISNHLYFYWYRQILGQKVEFLVSFYNNEISEKSEIFDDQFSVERPDGSNFTLKIRSTKLEDSAMYFCASSDWQGGTEAFFGQGTRLTVV.